This T cell receptor (beta chain) originates from a study of T cell repertoires in cytomegalovirus infection. In germline, CDR1 is SGHTA, CDR2 FQGNSA. The ends were cut back, 5 bases at V and 8 bases at J, with 16 bases in the middle. The CDR3 length is 14 residues. A single record per CDR3 protein comes from TCRdb applying MiXCR to the reads. The table shows 450,000 to 650,000 distinct CDR3 sequences, with about 39% occurring only once. This clonotype was observed many times. Its antigen is not identified. The rearrangement uses TRBV7-2 and TRBJ1-3; D is unclear. This sequence was found in a human donor in good health (CMV status not recorded). Some clones in this sample may be carry-over from other donors' samples. The material sequenced was cultured PBMCs, taken from culture after CMV antigen stimulation. The CDR3 DNA sequence: TGTGCCAGCAGCCGTCGACATCATTCGGACACCATATATTTT. Protein: CASSRRHHSDTIYF.